The 11 T cell receptor beta chains in this list originate from one sample, sequenced in a study of vaccination effects on CD4 cells after COVID-19 (dated by TCRdb to between 2021 and 2024). In the ViraFEST assay, PBMC were stimulated with viral peptide pools, and TCR sequencing was then used to find antigen-specific CD4+ T cell clonotypes based on their expansion. After more than nine days of culture, CD4+ T cells were isolated with the EasySep CD4+ T cell isolation kit. Each participant received two doses of an mRNA SARS-CoV-2 vaccine, either BNT162b2 or mRNA-1273. Library preparation was by the immunoSEQ multiplex PCR assay. TCRdb re-hosts the immuneACCESS table, in-frame sequences only. Its copies lack some clones; in the studies checked, an unresolved V gene accounts for under half of them, and the cause for the rest is not known. The sample records some 30,000 clones, 80% to 90% of which are singletons. The ten largest clones add up to roughly 1.4% of the sample.

The antigens of these receptors remain unknown. Sequenced material: CD4+ T cells from PBMCs cultured with HCoV-NL63 spike peptides, taken after COVID-19 vaccination. The meaning of the sample's cell subset or site label: HCoV-NL63 spike overlapping peptide pool stimulation. Receptors were obtained from a human donor who received a COVID-19 vaccine. Some clones in this sample may be carry-over from other donors' samples.

This chain connects TRBV30 to TRBJ1-4; 8 nucleotides line up with TRBD1. Germline V gene lookup returns CDR1 GTSNPN and CDR2 SVGIG (reference sequence). The CDR3 spans 15 residues. Losses at the gene ends were 1 base for V and 5 bases for J; bases not matched to a gene: 6. CDR3 residues: CAWSEPQGVNEKLFF. CDR3 nucleotides: TGTGCCTGGAGTGAACCACAGGGGGTAAATGAAAAACTGTTTTTT.

The chain's CDR3 is CASSLQAGGSYEQFF. CDR3 nucleotide sequence: TGTGCCAGCAGCTTACAGGCGGGGGGGAGCTATGAGCAGTTCTTC. The chain is built from TRBV7-2 and TRBJ2-1, with 9 bases aligning to TRBD2. CDR1 is SGHTA and CDR2 is FQGNSA in the germline V gene. This CDR3 has 15 residues. Trimming cost V 2 bases and J 8 bases; bases outside gene matches: 7.

The gene calls are TRBV6-5 and TRBJ2-2, with D hard to call. V lost 6 bases, J lost 6 bases, and 8 bases lay in between. The CDR3 has 12 residues. Germline V lookup: CDR1 MNHEY, CDR2 SVGAGI. The CDR3 region has the DNA TGTGCCAGCAGAAACGTCGCCGGGGAGCTGTTTTTT. Translation gives CASRNVAGELFF.

J is TRBJ2-1 and V is TRBV25-1; 12 nucleotides agree with TRBD2. V was clipped by 6 bases and J by 5 bases; unmatched bases: 5. This CDR3 has 15 amino acids. The V gene's germline CDR1 is MGHDK and CDR2 SYGVNS. The CDR3 region has the DNA TGTGCCAGCAGCACAAGGACTAGCGGGGACAATGAGCAGTTCTTC. Translation gives CASSTRTSGDNEQFF.

This chain joins TRBV24-1 and TRBJ2-5; D remains ambiguous. Germline V gene data show CDR1 as KGHDR and CDR2 as SFDVKD. The CDR3 extends over 13 amino acids. Trimming took 3 bases from V and 2 from J, leaving 6 bases between them. CDR3 loop: CATSDAWQETQYF. DNA for the CDR3: TGTGCCACCAGTGATGCCTGGCAAGAGACCCAGTACTTC.

The V gene is TRBV29-1, the J gene TRBJ2-1; 9 nucleotides align to TRBD1. The trim removed 7 bases at V and 5 bases at J, leaving 12 bases unmatched. The CDR3 loop spans 15 amino acids. Germline loops: CDR1 SQVTM, CDR2 ANQGSEA. The CDR3 bases are TGCAGCGGGCGGACCGGGACAGGGAATAACAATGAGCAGTTCTTC. Translating gives CSGRTGTGNNNEQFF.

The gene calls are TRBV19 and TRBJ1-3, with 7 bases that match TRBD1. The V gene's germline CDR1 is LNHDA and CDR2 SQIVND (reference sequence). This CDR3 is built from 14 residues. V lost 7 bases and J lost 0; bases outside the gene matches: 3. The CDR3 DNA sequence: TGTGCCAGTAAGGGACAGAGCTCTGGAAACACCATATATTTT. Protein: CASKGQSSGNTIYF.

This chain links TRBV5-1 with TRBJ1-2; the D is unclear. Trimming stripped 4 bases from V and 4 bases from J, with 14 bases between. CDR3 length: 14 amino acids. From germline, CDR1 is SGHRS and CDR2 YFSETQ. DNA for the CDR3: TGCGCCAGCAGCCCGGACCGTGCCTTCTATGGCTACACCTTC. It specifies CASSPDRAFYGYTF.

V usage is TRBV6-6 and J usage is TRBJ2-4; D call uncertain. The V end was cut by 6 bases, the J end by 7 bases, with 10 bases between. CDR1 is MNHNY and CDR2 is SVGAGI in the germline V gene (reference sequence). The CDR3 runs to 12 residues. The CDR3: CASRDGRNIQYF. CDR3 in DNA: TGTGCCAGCAGGGACGGACGGAACATTCAGTACTTC.

The chain is built from TRBV19 and TRBJ1-5, with a weak D call TRBD1 (5 bases). The CDR3 is 14 amino acids. Trimming took off 5 bases at V and 6 bases at J, with 14 bases between the two ends. In germline, CDR1 is LNHDA, CDR2 SQIVND (reference sequence). CDR3 protein: CASSGQGGTQPQHF. The CDR3 coding sequence is TGTGCCAGTAGTGGGCAGGGAGGCACTCAGCCCCAGCATTTT.

This chain links TRBV28 with TRBJ1-2; D unclear. Looked up from germline, CDR1 is MDHEN and CDR2 is SYDVKM. Trimming left V 0 bases short and J 6 bases short, with 2 bases between. This CDR3 region has 11 residues. CDR3: CASSLWDGYTF. In nucleotides, the CDR3 is TGTGCCAGCAGTTTATGGGATGGCTACACCTTC.